A selection of T cell receptor beta chains follows, all from one sample in a study of tumor and adjacent non-tumor tissue in lung cancer. TCRdb recomputed calls from the multiplex PCR reads with MiXCR, one row per CDR3 protein. The sample has about 120,000 distinct CDR3 sequences, over 75% seen once. The source material was lung tumor tissue. Receptor source: a man in his 70s with non-small cell lung cancer. The conserved cysteine and the conserved F or W are not part of the CDR3 here. Fields, in order: V gene, J gene, clone size, CDR3 protein. Clone size is stated in some rows and not others, as once, few, many or a class when expanded.

v_call: TRBV29-1
j_call: TRBJ2-7
clone_size: NA
cdr3_aa: SVWETNPDQY

v_call: TRBV6-5
j_call: TRBJ1-3
clone_size: many
cdr3_aa: ASSRTVSGNTIY

v_call: TRBV10-2
j_call: TRBJ2-1
clone_size: NA
cdr3_aa: ASSETPLIHGQF

v_call: TRBV11-2
j_call: TRBJ2-2
clone_size: NA
cdr3_aa: ASSLVCTGVAGELF

v_call: TRBV4-1
j_call: TRBJ2-5
clone_size: NA
cdr3_aa: ANSQYQLQETQY

v_call: TRBV5-6
j_call: TRBJ1-2
clone_size: many
cdr3_aa: ASSLAADRSYGYT

v_call: TRBV6-6
j_call: TRBJ2-7
clone_size: NA
cdr3_aa: TSTYQDRAYEQY

v_call: TRBV6-5
j_call: TRBJ1-5
clone_size: once
cdr3_aa: VSCTRVGATGQPQH

v_call: TRBV4-1
j_call: TRBJ2-3
clone_size: NA
cdr3_aa: ASSQAVSTVTQY

v_call: TRBV29-1
j_call: TRBJ1-2
clone_size: few
cdr3_aa: SVAPGPLTYGYT

v_call: TRBV10-1
j_call: TRBJ1-1
clone_size: NA
cdr3_aa: ARSEYYGTEAF

v_call: TRBV12-3/TRBV12-4
j_call: TRBJ2-5
clone_size: NA
cdr3_aa: ASSGLAGVVETLC

v_call: TRBV6-2/TRBV6-3
j_call: TRBJ2-3
clone_size: NA
cdr3_aa: TSTSRSGQPSTDTQY

v_call: TRBV12-3/TRBV12-4
j_call: TRBJ2-5
clone_size: few
cdr3_aa: ASRKSDNPTSGPPQETQY

v_call: TRBV20-1
j_call: TRBJ1-5
clone_size: NA
cdr3_aa: SATLGNQPQH

v_call: TRBV12-3/TRBV12-4
j_call: TRBJ2-5
clone_size: NA
cdr3_aa: ASSQTGEIQY

v_call: TRBV11-3
j_call: TRBJ2-1
clone_size: NA
cdr3_aa: VSSLGILAGDRNEQF

v_call: TRBV11-2
j_call: TRBJ1-2
clone_size: NA
cdr3_aa: ASSLGAADGYT

v_call: TRBV19
j_call: TRBJ2-2
clone_size: many
cdr3_aa: ASRLGQSNTGELF

v_call: TRBV6-6
j_call: NA
clone_size: NA
cdr3_aa: ASSYFRWGQNSNQSQY

v_call: TRBV29-1
j_call: TRBJ2-7
clone_size: NA
cdr3_aa: SAMTSGMVF

v_call: TRBV6-1
j_call: TRBJ2-7
clone_size: NA
cdr3_aa: ASTASWTEGLRQY

v_call: TRBV29-1
j_call: TRBJ1-2
clone_size: NA
cdr3_aa: SAERGKAKYGYI

v_call: TRBV28
j_call: TRBJ2-2
clone_size: NA
cdr3_aa: ATSGLAGDNTGELF

v_call: TRBV11-3
j_call: TRBJ2-3
clone_size: NA
cdr3_aa: AGSLRGSSVRAKYAV

v_call: TRBV11-2
j_call: TRBJ1-2
clone_size: NA
cdr3_aa: ANSPTGGTYGCT

v_call: TRBV11-3
j_call: TRBJ2-5
clone_size: NA
cdr3_aa: ASSSLQETQY

v_call: TRBV5-6
j_call: TRBJ1-2
clone_size: NA
cdr3_aa: VSSRDRGHGGYT